The 20 T cell receptor beta chains below come from one sample, sequenced in a study of blood T cell repertoires in COVID-19. Produced via immunoSEQ multiplex PCR; TCRdb's table is partial and in-frame only. The sample contains roughly 210,000 clones, about 88% of which appear only once. Sequencing used peripheral blood. These receptors all stem from an older man with acute or convalescent COVID-19.

This clone came up once. The rearrangement joins TRBV6-5 to TRBJ2-1; TRBD2 aligns across 13 bases. The CDR3 loop spans 15 amino acids. V was pared by 6 bases and J by 9 bases, with 8 bases of the junction left unmatched. Looked up from germline, CDR1 is MNHEY and CDR2 is SVGAGI. Here the CDR3 reads CASSRGTSGTFEQFF. For the CDR3, the DNA is TGTGCCAGCAGCCGCGGGACTAGCGGGACGTTTGAGCAGTTCTTC.

The gene calls are TRBV3-1 (or the pseudogene TRBV3-2) and TRBJ2-7; the match to TRBD1 covers 8 bases. V lost 4 bases to trimming and J lost 7 bases; unmatched junction nucleotides: 6. Per germline, CDR1 LGHDT and CDR2 YNNKEL (reference sequence). This CDR3 is built from 13 residues. The CDR3 loop reads CASSRGQANEQYF. In nucleotides, the CDR3 is TGTGCCAGCAGCCGGGGACAGGCTAATGAGCAGTACTTC.

V gene TRBV18 combines with J gene TRBJ2-2; D gene ambiguous. The CDR3 has 16 amino acids. Germline CDR1 reads KGHSH; CDR2 reads LQKENI. V was shortened by 1 base and J by 6 bases, with 15 bases between the two germline ends. CDR3 amino acids: CASSPQDSHPAGELFF. CDR3 bases: TGTGCCAGCTCACCACAAGACTCACACCCCGCCGGGGAGCTGTTTTTT.

This clone was picked up one time. The chain joins TRBV28 to TRBJ1-4; a weak D match, TRBD1 (5 bases). The CDR3 spans 14 residues. V gave up 5 bases and J gave up 5 bases, with 12 bases separating them. CDR1 is MDHEN and CDR2 is SYDVKM in the germline V gene. CDR3 sequence reads: CASSRGDLNEKLFF. The CDR3 DNA sequence: TGTGCCAGCAGTCGGGGGGACCTGAATGAAAAACTGTTTTTT.

The V call is TRBV4-1, the J call TRBJ2-7, with 8 nucleotides matching TRBD1. Germline V CDR1 and CDR2: MGHRA, YSYEKL. The V segment lost 2 bases and the J segment 0 bases; nucleotides outside the gene matches: 3. The CDR3 totals 15 residues. The CDR3 DNA reads as TGCGCCAGCAGCCAAAGACAGGGGAGCTCCTACGAGCAGTACTTC. Protein sequence: CASSQRQGSSYEQYF.

The chain has TRBV7-9 and TRBJ2-1, with a weak D call TRBD2 (6 bases). V was trimmed by 2 bases and J by 12 bases, leaving 14 bases between them. The CDR3 covers 13 residues. CDR1 is SEHNR and CDR2 is FQNEAQ in the germline V gene (reference sequence). The DNA for the CDR3 is TGTGCCAGCAGCTTAAGCGGAGGGAGCGGGCAGTTCTTC. It encodes CASSLSGGSGQFF.

This chain links TRBV18 with TRBJ2-1; 10 nucleotides match TRBD2. The germline CDR1 and CDR2 sequences are KGHSH and LQKENI. V was clipped by 0 bases and J by 3 bases; unmatched bases: 2. The CDR3 is made up of 16 amino acids. The CDR3 loop is CASSPPSSGSYNEQFF. The CDR3 nucleotides are TGTGCCAGCTCACCACCGTCTAGCGGGAGCTACAATGAGCAGTTCTTC.

V usage is TRBV5-1 and J usage is TRBJ2-2; 9 bases match TRBD2. Per germline, CDR1 SGHRS and CDR2 YFSETQ. V lost 4 bases and J lost 7; bases outside the gene matches: 14. The CDR3 runs 17 residues. The CDR3 loop reads CASSPPSGTSNGGELFF. CDR3 nucleotides: TGCGCCAGCAGCCCACCGTCGGGGACTAGCAACGGCGGGGAGCTGTTTTTT.

The chain is built from TRBV19 and TRBJ2-7; 8 positions match TRBD1. This CDR3 comprises 11 residues. V shed 6 bases and J 13 bases; nucleotides not matched to a gene: 8. Germline-derived CDR1 and CDR2 are LNHDA and SQIVND (reference sequence). The CDR3 protein is CASSRTGILYF. CDR3 DNA: TGTGCCAGTAGCAGGACAGGGATCCTCTACTTC.

The chain is built from TRBV4-1 and TRBJ1-3; TRBD1 matches at 7 bases. Germline values: CDR1 MGHRA, CDR2 YSYEKL. The CDR3 totals 17 residues. After removal of 0 bases from V and 1 base from J, the junction contained 6 bases not matched to a gene. The CDR3 bases are TGCGCCAGCAGCCAAGATAACAGGGGCGGATCTGGAAACACCATATATTTT. Protein: CASSQDNRGGSGNTIYF.

J is TRBJ2-1 and V is TRBV20-1; D perhaps matches TRBD2 (6 bases). Trimming stripped 3 bases from V and 4 bases from J, with 10 bases between. Germline V gene data show CDR1 as DFQATT and CDR2 as SNEGSKA (reference sequence). The CDR3 spans 13 residues. In DNA, the CDR3 is TGCAGTGCTAGTCGGGACTTATACAATGAGCAGTTCTTC. This sequence encodes CSASRDLYNEQFF.

The CDR3 sequence: CASSQLWTGPQNTEAFF. In DNA form, the CDR3 reads TGCGCCAGCAGCCAACTTTGGACAGGTCCTCAGAACACTGAAGCTTTCTTT. The rearrangement uses TRBV4-1 and TRBJ1-1; 7 nucleotides line up with TRBD1. Germline V gives CDR1 MGHRA, CDR2 YSYEKL. CDR3 length equals 17 residues. With V trimmed by 2 bases and J by 1 base, 10 bases remained unmatched.

The chain uses TRBV19 and TRBJ2-5; 9 bases align to TRBD1. After removal of 6 bases from V and 4 bases from J, the junction contained 9 bases not matched to a gene. The CDR3 is made up of 15 amino acids. The germline gives CDR1 LNHDA, CDR2 SQIVND (reference sequence). The CDR3: CASSRPGQGGETQYF. CDR3 bases: TGTGCCAGTAGCCGGCCGGGACAGGGAGGAGAGACCCAGTACTTC.

The chain is built from TRBV5-1 and TRBJ2-7; 8 bases match TRBD1. V lost 3 bases and J lost 0; bases outside the gene matches: 5. Germline CDR1 SGHRS, CDR2 YFSETQ. The CDR3 runs 15 residues. The DNA of the CDR3 is TGCGCCAGCAGCTCCGGGGACAGGAGCTCCTACGAGCAGTACTTC. It encodes CASSSGDRSSYEQYF.

V gene TRBV28 combines with J gene TRBJ1-3; D might be TRBD1 (5 bases). Trimming took off 10 bases at V and 6 bases at J, with 16 bases between the two ends. The CDR3 is made up of 13 amino acids. Germline CDR1 MDHEN, CDR2 SYDVKM. The CDR3, as DNA: TGTGCCACCGTCCAGGGCAGCGAAAACACCATATATTTT. Amino acid sequence: CATVQGSENTIYF.

This clone was seen only once. V gene TRBV12-5 combines with J gene TRBJ2-5; D possibly corresponds to TRBD1 (6 bases). This CDR3 contains 13 residues. The germline CDR1 and CDR2 sequences are LGHNT and FRNRAP. The germline V and J ends were trimmed by 6 bases and 4 bases, with 12 bases remaining between them. The CDR3 DNA reads as TGTGCTAGTGGATTAGGGGGAGCAGAGACCCAGTACTTC. It translates to CASGLGGAETQYF.

This clone was found a few times. This chain connects TRBV7-6 to TRBJ1-1; unclear D gene. Trimming cost V 5 bases and J 3 bases, with 10 bases left between them. CDR1 SGHVS and CDR2 FNYEAQ come from the germline V gene. The CDR3 extends over 13 amino acids. CDR3 DNA: TGTGCCAGCAGCCCTAGTACTTACACTGAAGCTTTCTTT. Translated: CASSPSTYTEAFF.

The V call is TRBV6-5, the J call TRBJ1-4; D is possibly TRBD1 (5 bases). This CDR3 region has 13 residues. The ends were cut back, 6 bases at V and 8 bases at J, with 13 bases in the middle. CDR1 is MNHEY and CDR2 is SVGAGI in the germline V gene. CDR3 DNA: TGTGCCAGCAGAACCGACAGTGGGGAAAAACTGTTTTTT. It translates to CASRTDSGEKLFF.

The chain couples TRBV2 to TRBJ2-4; TRBD1 is a possible D gene (6 bases). The germline V and J ends were trimmed by 6 bases and 0 bases, with 18 bases remaining between them. The CDR3 extends over 17 amino acids. Germline CDR1 is SNHLY and CDR2 is FYNNEI. This chain's CDR3 is CASSAQDRKLAKNIQYF. CDR3 DNA: TGTGCCAGCAGCGCCCAAGACAGGAAACTAGCCAAAAACATTCAGTACTTC.

The CDR3 here is CASSLVGGQETQYF. The CDR3 DNA sequence: TGTGCCAGCAGTTTAGTGGGGGGCCAAGAGACCCAGTACTTC. This chain connects TRBV6-6 to TRBJ2-5; TRBD2 is a possible D gene (6 bases). Germline-derived CDR1 and CDR2 are MNHNY and SVGAGI (reference sequence). V was cut by 4 bases and J by 1 base, with 10 bases left in between. The CDR3 is made up of 14 amino acids.